This T cell receptor (beta chain) was captured by sequencing in a study of cytomegalovirus exposure and HLA in healthy donors. Whole-study results and caveats: From TCR beta sequences, most subjects' HLA-A and HLA-B alleles were reportedly predicted accurately. Later, an analysis showed that TCR beta chains associated with HLA were more clonally expanded than others that were equally common. A highly shared variant cluster was judged a likely technical artifact.

This clone has more than one count but fewer than ten. Its antigen is unknown. Trimming left V 0 bases short and J 3 bases short, with 14 bases between. Germline CDR1 is MNHEY and CDR2 is SVGAGI. This CDR3 comprises 16 residues. With 60 Vbeta and 13 Jbeta primers, the PCR was carried out. TCRdb's copy holds only in-frame clones and misses some; the assay was immunoSEQ multiplex PCR. This table holds around 120,000 clones, approximately 81% found once. This rearrangement joins TRBV6-5 to TRBJ1-1, with a weak D call TRBD1 (6 bases). The sequenced sample was PBMCs. The clonotype was recovered from a young man in good health and CMV-seronegative. CDR3 coding DNA: TGTGCCAGCAGTTACTCGGGGGGGGCGCAGGACACTGAAGCTTTCTTT. Amino acids: CASSYSGGAQDTEAFF.